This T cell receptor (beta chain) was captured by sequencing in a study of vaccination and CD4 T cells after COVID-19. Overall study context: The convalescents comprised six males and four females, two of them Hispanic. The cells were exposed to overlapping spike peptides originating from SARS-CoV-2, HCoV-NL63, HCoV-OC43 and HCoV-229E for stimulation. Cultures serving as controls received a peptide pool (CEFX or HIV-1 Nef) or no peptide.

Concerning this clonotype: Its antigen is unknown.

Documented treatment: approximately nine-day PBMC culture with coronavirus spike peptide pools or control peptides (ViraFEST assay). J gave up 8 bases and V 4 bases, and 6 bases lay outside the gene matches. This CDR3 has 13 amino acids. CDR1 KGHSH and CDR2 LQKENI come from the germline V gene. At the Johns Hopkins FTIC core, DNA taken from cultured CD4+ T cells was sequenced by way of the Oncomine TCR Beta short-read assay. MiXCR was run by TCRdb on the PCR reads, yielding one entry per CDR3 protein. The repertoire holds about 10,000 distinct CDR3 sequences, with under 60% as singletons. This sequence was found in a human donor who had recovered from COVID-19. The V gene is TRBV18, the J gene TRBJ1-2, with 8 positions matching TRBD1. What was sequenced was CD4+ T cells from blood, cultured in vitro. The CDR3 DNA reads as TGTGCCAGCTCACTGGACAGGGAAGACGGCTACACCTTC. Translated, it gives CASSLDREDGYTF.